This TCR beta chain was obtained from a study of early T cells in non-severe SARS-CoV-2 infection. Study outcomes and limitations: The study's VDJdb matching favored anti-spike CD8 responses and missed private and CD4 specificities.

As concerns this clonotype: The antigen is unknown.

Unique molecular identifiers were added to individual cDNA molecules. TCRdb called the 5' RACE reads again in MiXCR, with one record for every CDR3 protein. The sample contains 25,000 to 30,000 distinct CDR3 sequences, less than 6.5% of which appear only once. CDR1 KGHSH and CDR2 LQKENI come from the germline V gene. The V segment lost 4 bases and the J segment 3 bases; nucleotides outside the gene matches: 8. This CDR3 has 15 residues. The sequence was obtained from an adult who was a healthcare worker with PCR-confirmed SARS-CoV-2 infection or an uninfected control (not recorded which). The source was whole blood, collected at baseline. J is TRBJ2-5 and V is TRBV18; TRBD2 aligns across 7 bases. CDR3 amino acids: CASSLMGLLKETQYF. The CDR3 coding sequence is TGTGCCAGCTCACTAATGGGACTACTAAAAGAGACCCAGTACTTC.